Only a few counts were recorded for the clone carrying this TCR beta chain. Its antigen is unknown. The sample comes from a study of identical twins. Template switching supplied a universal primer site; unique molecular identifiers were carried on the cDNA. TCRdb analysed the 5' RACE reads with MiXCR anew, one entry per CDR3 protein. This sample carries under 500,000 distinct CDR3 sequences, 13% to 15% of them seen once, and the ten largest clones take around 0.98%. CDR3 length equals 13 residues. Germline V gene data show CDR1 as SGHDN and CDR2 as FVKESK. Deletions cut 4 bases from V and 8 bases from J, with 12 bases between. Study results and caveats: Abundant beta clonotypes from cord blood bore fewer insertions; memory repertoires lacked this pattern. Among monozygotic twins, out-of-frame TCR alpha sharing exceeded what models predicted.

The same data also contributed to another study, on yellow fever vaccine responses in identical twins.

The sample was CD4+ T cells sorted from blood. The receptor's source is a woman aged 18-29 years in good health. The chain uses TRBV14 and TRBJ2-1; possible D gene TRBD2, 5 bases. The CDR3 region is CASSLRPSYEQFF. CDR3 DNA sequence: TGTGCCAGCAGCCTAAGACCTAGCTATGAGCAGTTCTTC.